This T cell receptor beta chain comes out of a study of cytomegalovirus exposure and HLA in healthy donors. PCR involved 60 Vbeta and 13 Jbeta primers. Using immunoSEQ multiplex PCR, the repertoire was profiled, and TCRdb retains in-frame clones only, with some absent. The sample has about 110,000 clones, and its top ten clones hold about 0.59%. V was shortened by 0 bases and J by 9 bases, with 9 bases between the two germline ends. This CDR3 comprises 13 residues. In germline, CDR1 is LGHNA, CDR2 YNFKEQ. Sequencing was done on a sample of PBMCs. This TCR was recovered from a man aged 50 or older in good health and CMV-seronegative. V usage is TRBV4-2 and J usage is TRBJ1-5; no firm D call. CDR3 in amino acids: CASSQDRLAPQHF. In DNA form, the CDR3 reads TGTGCCAGCAGCCAAGATAGACTGGCGCCCCAGCATTTT.